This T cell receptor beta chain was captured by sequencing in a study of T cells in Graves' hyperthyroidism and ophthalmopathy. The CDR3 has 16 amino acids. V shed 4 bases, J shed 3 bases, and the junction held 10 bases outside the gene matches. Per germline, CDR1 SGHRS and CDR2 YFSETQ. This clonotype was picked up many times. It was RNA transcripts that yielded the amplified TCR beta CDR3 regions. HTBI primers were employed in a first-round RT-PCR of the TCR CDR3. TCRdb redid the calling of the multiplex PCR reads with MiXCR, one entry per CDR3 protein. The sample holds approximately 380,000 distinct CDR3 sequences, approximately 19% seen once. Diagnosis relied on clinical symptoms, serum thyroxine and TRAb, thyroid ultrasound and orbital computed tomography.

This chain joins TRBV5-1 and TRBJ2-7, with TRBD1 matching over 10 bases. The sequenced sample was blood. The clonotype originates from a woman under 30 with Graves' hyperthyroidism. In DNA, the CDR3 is TGCGCCAGCAGCAGAGGGACAGGGGCCTACCTCTACGAGCAGTACTTC. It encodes CASSRGTGAYLYEQYF.